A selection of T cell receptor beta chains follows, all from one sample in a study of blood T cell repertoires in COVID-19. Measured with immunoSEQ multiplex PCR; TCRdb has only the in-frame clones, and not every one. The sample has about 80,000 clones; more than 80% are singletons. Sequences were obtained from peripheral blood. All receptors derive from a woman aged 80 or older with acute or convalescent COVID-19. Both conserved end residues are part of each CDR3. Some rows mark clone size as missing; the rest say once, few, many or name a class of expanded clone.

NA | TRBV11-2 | CASSRTSGGNNEQFF
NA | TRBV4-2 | CASSREEGEYYTF
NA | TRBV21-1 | CASSYMNTEAFF
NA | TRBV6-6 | CASSSPAAFGSREQYF
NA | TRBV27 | CASSKTRAINSPLHF
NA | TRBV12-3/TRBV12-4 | CASTKGQATTQHF
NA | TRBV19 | CASSIGRGKDEQFF
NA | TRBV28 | CASSLGLAGGQETQYF
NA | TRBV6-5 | CASRDSNYQPQHF
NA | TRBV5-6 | CASSWGLAGPARITDTQYF
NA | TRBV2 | CASIDAPQGPGSPLHF
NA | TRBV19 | CASTPGTANTEAFF
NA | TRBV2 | CASSPSNPQGPGELFF
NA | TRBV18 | CASSPSANRASNQPQHF
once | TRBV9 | CASSPGQRNTEAFF
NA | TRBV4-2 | CASSQLAGVNTGELFF
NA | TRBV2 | CASSSTGNPPDTQYF
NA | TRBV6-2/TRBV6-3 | CASSYSPTGTVAKNIQYF
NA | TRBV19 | CASSVGQFSYEQYF
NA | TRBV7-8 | CASSQAGQGISYGYTF
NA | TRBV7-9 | CASSPTRENQPQHF
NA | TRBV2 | CASSEQGSHYEQYF
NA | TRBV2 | CASAGVSDNYGYTF
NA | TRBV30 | CAWSVQGRDSNQPQHF
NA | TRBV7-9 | CASSLWAVIRTNEKLFF
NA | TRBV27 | CASSLGPANYGYTF
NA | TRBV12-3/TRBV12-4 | CASTKSSNQPQHF
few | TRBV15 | CATSRDRTGSNYGYTF
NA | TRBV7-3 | CASSEQGAIGGYTF
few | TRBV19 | CASSLTGTANTEAFF
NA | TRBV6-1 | CASSDPGLPNEQFF
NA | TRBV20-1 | CSASRGVGEQFF
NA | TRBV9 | CASSGTGNEKLFF
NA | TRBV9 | CASSKPPGLNTDTQYF
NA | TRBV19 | CASSTGVTDTQYF
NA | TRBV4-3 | CASSQGGRGNQPQHF
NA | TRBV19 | CASELGQTNTGELFF
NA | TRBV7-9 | CASSPFRGTGKLSPLHF
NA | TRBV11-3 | CASSSSGGGTDTQYF
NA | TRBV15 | CATTSERIGGQPQHF
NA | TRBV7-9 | CASSLEGHSPLHF